These 9 T cell receptor beta chains came from one sample sequenced in a study of T-cell reconstitution after alpha-beta-depleted transplantation in children. The authors prepared the TCRbeta library with unique molecular identifiers. One entry per CDR3 protein results from TCRdb running MiXCR on the PCR reads. The sample holds about 540,000 distinct CDR3 sequences, 18% seen once. Specimen: PBMCs from the stem cell graft donor, collected from the stem cell graft. All receptors derive from a human donor who donated a stem cell graft to a child with acute lymphoblastic leukemia.

V usage is TRBV10-1 and J usage is TRBJ2-5; D not certain. V shed 0 bases and J shed 4 bases, with 9 bases lying between them. Germline values: CDR1 WNHNN, CDR2 SYGVQD (reference sequence). CDR3 length equals 14 residues. CDR3 sequence (DNA): TGCGCCAGCAGTGAGTCGACCAGAACAGAGACCCAGTACTTC. Its translation is CASSESTRTETQYF.

V gene TRBV20-1 combines with J gene TRBJ2-4, with D hard to call. CDR1 is DFQATT, CDR2 SNEGSKA, per germline (reference sequence). V was clipped by 6 bases and J by 6 bases, with 15 bases between them. The CDR3 spans 13 residues. The CDR3 DNA reads TGCAGTGCCACCGGGCGGCCAGTAAACATTCAGTACTTC. Protein: CSATGRPVNIQYF.

The chain carries TRBV5-1 and TRBJ1-2; D is uncertain. With 0 bases removed from V and 3 bases from J, the gap between germline ends came to 21 bases. CDR1 is SGHRS, CDR2 YFSETQ, per germline. This CDR3 has 18 residues. CDR3 region: CASSLGHVDLQSHYGYTF. The DNA of the CDR3 is TGCGCCAGCAGCTTGGGACACGTCGACCTTCAATCCCACTATGGCTACACCTTC.

This clonotype has only a few counts. The rearrangement uses TRBV4-2 and TRBJ2-7; D might be TRBD1 or TRBD2, each matching 5 bases. The germline V gene has CDR1 LGHNA and CDR2 YNFKEQ. The CDR3 is 12 residues long. The V end was cut by 0 bases, the J end by 7 bases, with 7 bases between. The CDR3 region is CASSQDWGEQYF. The CDR3 DNA reads as TGTGCCAGCAGCCAAGACTGGGGGGAGCAGTACTTC.

This clonotype was detected a few times. The chain combines TRBV20-1 with TRBJ2-5; D not certain. The germline V gene encodes CDR1 DFQATT and CDR2 SNEGSKA (reference sequence). The CDR3 is 9 residues long. With 6 bases removed from V and 6 bases from J, the gap between germline ends came to 5 bases. CDR3 sequence: CSAKQTQYF. CDR3 nucleotide sequence: TGCAGTGCCAAGCAGACCCAGTACTTC.

Only a few counts were recorded for this clonotype. The chain has TRBV5-1 and TRBJ2-1; possible D gene TRBD1, 5 bases. Germline V gene lookup returns CDR1 SGHRS and CDR2 YFSETQ. The CDR3 is 15 residues long. Trimming cost V 4 bases and J 3 bases, with 14 bases left between them. CDR3 DNA sequence: TGCGCCAGCAGCCTACGCAGTGACAGCTACAATGAGCAGTTCTTC. Translated: CASSLRSDSYNEQFF.

J is TRBJ2-1 and V is TRBV20-1, with 7 bases matching TRBD2. Germline CDR1 and CDR2: DFQATT and SNEGSKA (reference sequence). This CDR3 region has 16 residues. Trimming cost V 3 bases and J 7 bases; bases outside gene matches: 15. The CDR3 here is CSASGRGGPRRNEQFF. CDR3 DNA: TGCAGTGCTAGTGGACGGGGAGGGCCGAGGAGAAATGAGCAGTTCTTC.

The rearrangement uses TRBV6-5 and TRBJ2-7; D unclear. This CDR3 is 15 amino acids long. The ends were cut back, 0 bases at V and 7 bases at J, with 16 bases in the middle. Germline values: CDR1 MNHEY, CDR2 SVGAGI. The CDR3 DNA is TGTGCCAGCAGTTACTCCCACGGCACCCTTACGGAGCAGTACTTC. Translation gives CASSYSHGTLTEQYF.

This clonotype has more than one count but fewer than ten. The chain is built from TRBV27 and TRBJ1-1; D is ambiguous. This CDR3 contains 13 residues. Trimming shortened V by 5 bases and J by 8 bases, and 15 bases separated the two germline ends. The germline CDR1 and CDR2 sequences are MNHEY and SMNVEV (reference sequence). CDR3 protein: CASSTDRRTEAFF. CDR3 nucleotide sequence: TGTGCCAGCAGTACAGACCGTAGAACGGAAGCTTTCTTT.